The 12 T cell receptor beta chains reported below all come from one sample, sequenced in a study of T-cell memory formation after mild COVID-19. TCRdb reprocessed the 5' RACE reads via MiXCR and lists one record per CDR3 protein. The sample carries about 200,000 distinct CDR3 sequences, approximately 10% recorded once. The sequencing input was PBMCs or a T cell subset sorted from them (not recorded which). These TCRs come from a man in his late teens or twenties who had mild COVID-19 (a few samples of this study predate the infection). Cell type and time point are not known.

This clonotype was seen only a few times. The chain uses TRBV6-5 and TRBJ1-6; D gene unclear. The CDR3 extends over 14 amino acids. The V and J ends lost 2 bases and 4 bases respectively, with 6 bases between them. Germline values: CDR1 MNHEY, CDR2 SVGAGI. The CDR3 spells CASSYETYNSPLHF. As DNA, the CDR3 is TGTGCCAGCAGTTACGAGACGTATAATTCACCCCTCCACTTT.

This clonotype was found a few times. This chain joins TRBV3-1 and TRBJ1-2, with D uncertain. CDR1 is LGHDT and CDR2 is YNNKEL in the germline V gene (reference sequence). V lost 0 bases and J lost 8, with 7 bases in between. The CDR3 covers 12 residues. CDR3 sequence (DNA): TGTGCCAGCAGCCAAGATGGGAACGGCTACACCTTC. Translated, it gives CASSQDGNGYTF.

About this clonotype: Just one base apart from a much larger clone, this may be a read error. The chain has TRBV6-6 and TRBJ1-1; no definite D call. V lost 5 bases to trimming and J lost 4 bases, with 8 bases between them. Germline CDR1 is MNHNY and CDR2 is SVGAGI (reference sequence). The CDR3 is made up of 12 amino acids. The CDR3 loop is CASSPVGTEAFF. The CDR3, as DNA: TGTGCCAGCAGTCCAGTGGGCACTGAAGCTTTCTTT.

The sample holds a few counts of this clonotype. This chain connects TRBV5-1 to TRBJ1-4; 7 bases agree with TRBD1. CDR1 and CDR2 (germline): SGHRS, YFSETQ. V lost 4 bases to trimming and J lost 7 bases; unmatched junction nucleotides: 16. This CDR3 spans 17 amino acids. CDR3 amino acids: CASSPQGRGGAGEKLFF. In DNA, the CDR3 is TGCGCCAGCAGCCCCCAGGGACGAGGGGGCGCGGGTGAAAAACTGTTTTTT.

In this sample, this clonotype turned up a few times. The gene calls are TRBV7-2 and TRBJ1-1; a possible D gene is TRBD1 (6 bases). In germline, CDR1 is SGHTA, CDR2 FQGNSA. Trimming removed 2 bases from V and 6 bases from J, with 16 bases in between. The CDR3 is 15 residues long. The CDR3 is CASSLRLSGAAEAFF. In DNA, the CDR3 is TGTGCCAGCAGCTTAAGGCTATCGGGGGCGGCTGAAGCTTTCTTT.

At least ten counts were recorded for this clonotype. The chain is built from TRBV5-4 and TRBJ2-7; D is possibly TRBD2 (5 bases). CDR3 length: 16 residues. V lost 5 bases and J lost 3, with 21 bases in between. Germline-derived CDR1 and CDR2 are SGHNT and YYREEE (reference sequence). This CDR3 is CASSKLAGAALYEQYF. The CDR3 coding sequence is TGTGCCAGCAGTAAGCTCGCGGGTGCGGCCCTCTACGAGCAGTACTTC.

J is TRBJ2-1 and V is TRBV5-1, with D possibly called TRBD1 or TRBD2 (5 bases each). The germline gives CDR1 SGHRS, CDR2 YFSETQ. This CDR3 is 14 amino acids long. V was cut by 2 bases and J by 7 bases, with 13 bases left in between. The CDR3 bases are TGCGCCAGCAGCTTCCCGCAGGGAGCAAATGAGCAGTTCTTC. It yields the protein CASSFPQGANEQFF.

The V and J genes are TRBV7-3 and TRBJ2-3; 10 positions agree with TRBD1. The CDR3 is made up of 16 amino acids. CDR1 is SGHTA and CDR2 is FQGTGA in the germline V gene. V lost 5 bases to trimming and J lost 5 bases; unmatched junction nucleotides: 10. The CDR3 DNA sequence: TGTGCCAGCAGCCCGACCGGGACAGGGGCAGTAGATACGCAGTATTTT. It is translated as CASSPTGTGAVDTQYF.

The rearrangement joins TRBV2 to TRBJ1-5, with TRBD1 identical over 8 bases. The CDR3 extends over 13 amino acids. Germline V gene lookup returns CDR1 SNHLY and CDR2 FYNNEI. J gave up 3 bases and V 6 bases, and 1 base lay outside the gene matches. This chain's CDR3 is CASRDRANQPQHF. Written as DNA, the CDR3 is TGTGCCAGCAGGGACAGGGCCAATCAGCCCCAGCATTTT.

This clonotype was counted only a few times. The rearrangement links TRBV4-3 to TRBJ1-1; D ambiguous. V was trimmed by 1 base and J by 4 bases, leaving 25 bases between them. Germline V gene sequence: CDR1 LGHNA, CDR2 YSLEER. The CDR3 covers 19 residues. The CDR3 protein is CASSQGWAERAFSGTEAFF. The DNA of the CDR3 is TGCGCCAGCAGCCAAGGTTGGGCAGAACGAGCTTTTTCGGGCACTGAAGCTTTCTTT.

V usage is TRBV28 and J usage is TRBJ2-5, with D perhaps matching TRBD2 (7 bases). Germline values: CDR1 MDHEN, CDR2 SYDVKM. Trimming took 5 bases from V and 4 from J, leaving 14 bases between them. This CDR3 is built from 14 residues. The CDR3 spells CASSARGGSETQYF. In nucleotides, the CDR3 is TGTGCCAGCAGTGCCAGGGGAGGGTCAGAGACCCAGTACTTC.

The chain is built from TRBV3-1 and TRBJ2-7, with 11 bases matching TRBD1. The ends lost 3 bases at V and 2 bases at J; junction bases unmatched: 6. This CDR3 comprises 16 residues. Germline V CDR1 and CDR2: LGHDT, YNNKEL (reference sequence). The CDR3 loop is CASSQYPGQGAYEQYF. Here the CDR3 DNA reads TGTGCCAGCAGCCAGTATCCGGGACAGGGGGCCTACGAGCAGTACTTC.